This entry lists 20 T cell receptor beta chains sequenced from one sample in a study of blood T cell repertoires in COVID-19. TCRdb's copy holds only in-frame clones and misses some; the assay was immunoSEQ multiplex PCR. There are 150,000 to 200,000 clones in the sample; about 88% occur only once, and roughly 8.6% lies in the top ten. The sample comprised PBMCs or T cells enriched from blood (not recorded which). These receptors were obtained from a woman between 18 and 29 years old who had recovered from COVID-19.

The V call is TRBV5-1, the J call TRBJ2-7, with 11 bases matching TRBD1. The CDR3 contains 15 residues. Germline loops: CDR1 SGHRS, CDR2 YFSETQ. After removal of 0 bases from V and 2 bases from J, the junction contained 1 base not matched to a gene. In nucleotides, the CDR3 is TGCGCCAGCAGCTTGGCGGGACAGGGGGCCTACGAGCAGTACTTC. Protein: CASSLAGQGAYEQYF.

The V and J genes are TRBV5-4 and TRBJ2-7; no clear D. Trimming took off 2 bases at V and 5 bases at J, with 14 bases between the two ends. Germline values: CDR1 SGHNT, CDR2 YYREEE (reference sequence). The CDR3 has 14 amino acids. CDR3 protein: CASSFAGGVNEQYF. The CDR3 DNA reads TGTGCCAGCAGCTTTGCCGGCGGAGTAAACGAGCAGTACTTC.

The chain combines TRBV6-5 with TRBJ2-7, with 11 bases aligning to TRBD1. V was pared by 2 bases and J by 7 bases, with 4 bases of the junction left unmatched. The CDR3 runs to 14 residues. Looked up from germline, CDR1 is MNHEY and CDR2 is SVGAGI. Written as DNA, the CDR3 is TGTGCCAGCAGTTACCCCGGACAGGGGGCAGAGCAGTACTTC. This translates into CASSYPGQGAEQYF.

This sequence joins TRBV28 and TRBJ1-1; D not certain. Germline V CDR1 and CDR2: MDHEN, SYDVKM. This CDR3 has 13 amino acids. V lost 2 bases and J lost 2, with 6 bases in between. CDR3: CASSLRANTEAFF. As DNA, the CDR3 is TGTGCCAGCAGTTTAAGAGCTAACACTGAAGCTTTCTTT.

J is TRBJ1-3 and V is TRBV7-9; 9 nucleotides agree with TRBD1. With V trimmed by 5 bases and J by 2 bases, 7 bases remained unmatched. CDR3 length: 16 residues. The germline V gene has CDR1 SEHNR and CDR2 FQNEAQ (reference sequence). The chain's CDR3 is CASSQGTGLAGNTIYF. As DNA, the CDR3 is TGTGCCAGCAGCCAGGGGACAGGGCTCGCTGGAAACACCATATATTTT. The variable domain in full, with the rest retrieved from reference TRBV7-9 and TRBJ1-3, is DTGVSQNPRHKITKRGQNVTFRCDPISEHNRLYWYRQTLGQGPEFLTYFQNEAQLEKSRLLSDRFSAERPKGSFSTLEIQRTEQGDSAMYLCASSQGTGLAGNTIYFGEGSWLTVV.

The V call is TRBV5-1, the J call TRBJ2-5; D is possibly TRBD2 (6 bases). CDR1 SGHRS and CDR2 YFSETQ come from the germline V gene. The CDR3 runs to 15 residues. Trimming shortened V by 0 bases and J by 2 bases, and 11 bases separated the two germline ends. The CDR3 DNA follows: TGCGCCAGCAGCTTGGGGGACTTCAGGCAAGAGACCCAGTACTTC. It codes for CASSLGDFRQETQYF.

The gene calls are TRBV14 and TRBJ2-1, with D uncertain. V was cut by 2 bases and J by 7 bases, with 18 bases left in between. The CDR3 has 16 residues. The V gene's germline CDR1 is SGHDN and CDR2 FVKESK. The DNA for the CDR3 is TGTGCCAGCAGCCAATCAGGTTCGTTTGCCTCGAATGAGCAGTTCTTC. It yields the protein CASSQSGSFASNEQFF.

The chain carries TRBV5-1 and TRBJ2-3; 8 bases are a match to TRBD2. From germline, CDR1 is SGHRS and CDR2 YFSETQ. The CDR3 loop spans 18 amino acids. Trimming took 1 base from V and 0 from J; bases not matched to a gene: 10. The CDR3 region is CASSLKFGGATSTDTQYF. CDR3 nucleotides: TGCGCCAGCAGCTTGAAATTCGGGGGGGCCACTAGCACAGATACGCAGTATTTT.

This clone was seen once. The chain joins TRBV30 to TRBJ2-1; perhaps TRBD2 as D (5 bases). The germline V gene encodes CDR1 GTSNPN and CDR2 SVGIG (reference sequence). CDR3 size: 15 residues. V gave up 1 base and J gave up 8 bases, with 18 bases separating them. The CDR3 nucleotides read TGTGCCTGGAGTGGTTACGGGGAGCAGGCCCATGAGCAGTTCTTC. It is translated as CAWSGYGEQAHEQFF.

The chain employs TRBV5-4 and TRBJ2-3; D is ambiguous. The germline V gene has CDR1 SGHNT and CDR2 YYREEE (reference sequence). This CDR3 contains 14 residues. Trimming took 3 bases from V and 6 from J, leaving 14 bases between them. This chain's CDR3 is CASSSGLAQDTQYF. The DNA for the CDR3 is TGTGCCAGCAGCTCTGGCCTGGCCCAGGATACGCAGTATTTT.

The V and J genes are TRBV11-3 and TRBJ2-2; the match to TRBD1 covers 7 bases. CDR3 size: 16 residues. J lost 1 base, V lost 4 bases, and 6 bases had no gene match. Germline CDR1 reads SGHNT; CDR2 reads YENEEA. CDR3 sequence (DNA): TGTGCCAGCAGCTCAAAGACAGGGCGGAACACCGGGGAGCTGTTTTTT. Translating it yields CASSSKTGRNTGELFF.

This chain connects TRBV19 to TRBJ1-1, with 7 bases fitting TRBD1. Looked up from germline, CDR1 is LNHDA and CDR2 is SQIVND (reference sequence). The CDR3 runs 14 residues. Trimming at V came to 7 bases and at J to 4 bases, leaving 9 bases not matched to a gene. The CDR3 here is CASTKGTVFTEAFF. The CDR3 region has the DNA TGTGCCAGTACCAAAGGGACAGTTTTCACTGAAGCTTTCTTT.

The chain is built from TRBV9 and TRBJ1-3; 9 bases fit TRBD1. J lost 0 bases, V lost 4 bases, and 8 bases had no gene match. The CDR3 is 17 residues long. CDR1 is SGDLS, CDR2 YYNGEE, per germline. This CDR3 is CASSPGQGLSSGNTIYF. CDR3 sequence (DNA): TGTGCCAGCAGCCCGGGACAGGGACTAAGCTCTGGAAACACCATATATTTT.

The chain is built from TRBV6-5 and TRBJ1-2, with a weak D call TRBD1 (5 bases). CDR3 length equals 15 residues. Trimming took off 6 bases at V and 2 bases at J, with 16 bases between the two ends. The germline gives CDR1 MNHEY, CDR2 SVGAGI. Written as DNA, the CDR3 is TGTGCCAGCAGGCCGGGGGGGGGAAAGAACTATGGCTACACCTTC. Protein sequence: CASRPGGGKNYGYTF.

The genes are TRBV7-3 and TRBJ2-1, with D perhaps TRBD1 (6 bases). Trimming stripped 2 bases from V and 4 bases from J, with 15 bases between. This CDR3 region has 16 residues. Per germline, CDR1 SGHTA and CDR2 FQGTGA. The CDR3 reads CASSLPRGRDYNEQFF. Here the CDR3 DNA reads TGTGCCAGCAGCTTACCCAGGGGACGGGATTACAATGAGCAGTTCTTC.

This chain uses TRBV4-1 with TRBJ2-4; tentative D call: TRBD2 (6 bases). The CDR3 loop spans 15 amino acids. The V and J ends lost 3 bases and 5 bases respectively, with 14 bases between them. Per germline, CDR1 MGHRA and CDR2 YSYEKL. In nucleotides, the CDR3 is TGCGCCAGCAGCCATTTAGGACGGAGGGAAAACATTCAGTACTTC. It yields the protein CASSHLGRRENIQYF.

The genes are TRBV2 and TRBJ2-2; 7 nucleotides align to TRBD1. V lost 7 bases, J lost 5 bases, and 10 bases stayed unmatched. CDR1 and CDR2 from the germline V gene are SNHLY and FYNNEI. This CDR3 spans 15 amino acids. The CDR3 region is CASMRGGARTGELFF. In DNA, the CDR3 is TGTGCCAGCATGAGAGGGGGCGCTAGAACCGGGGAGCTGTTTTTT.

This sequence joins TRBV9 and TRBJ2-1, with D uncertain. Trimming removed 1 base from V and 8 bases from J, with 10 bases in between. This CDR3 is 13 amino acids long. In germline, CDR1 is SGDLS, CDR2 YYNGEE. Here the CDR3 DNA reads TGTGCCAGCAGCGTACCTAGTTCGGATGAGCAGTTCTTC. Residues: CASSVPSSDEQFF.

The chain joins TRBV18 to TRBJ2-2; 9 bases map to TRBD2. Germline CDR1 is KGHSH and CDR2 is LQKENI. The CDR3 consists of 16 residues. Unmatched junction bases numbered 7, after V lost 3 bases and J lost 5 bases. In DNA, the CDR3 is TGTGCCAGCTCACCCCCCAGCACTAGCGGGACCGGGGAGCTGTTTTTT. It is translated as CASSPPSTSGTGELFF.

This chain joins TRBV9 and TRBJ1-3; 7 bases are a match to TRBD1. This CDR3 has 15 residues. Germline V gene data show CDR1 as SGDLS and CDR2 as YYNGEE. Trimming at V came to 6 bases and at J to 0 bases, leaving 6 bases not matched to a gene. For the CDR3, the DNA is TGTGCCAGCACCTTAGGGGGCTTCTCTGGAAACACCATATATTTT. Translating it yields CASTLGGFSGNTIYF.